This TCR beta chain was sequenced for a study of neurological immune-mediated disorders. Study findings and constraints: The highest TCR clonal expansion occurred in HTLV-1-associated myelopathy; multiple sclerosis fell below healthy controls.

This clonotype was counted ten times or more. Its antigen is unknown. CDR3 size: 16 residues. CDR1 MRHNA and CDR2 SNTAGT come from the germline V gene. Trimming left V 0 bases short and J 0 bases short, with 9 bases between. 5'RACE employing 10-nucleotide random UMIs yielded the cDNA. TCRdb called the 5' RACE reads again in MiXCR, with one record for every CDR3 protein. This sample has roughly 45,000 distinct CDR3 sequences, with around an eighth found just once. Sample time point: longitudinal time-point 3. 2 million unsorted PBMCs were stored in RNAlater at -80 °C before RNA extraction. The J gene is TRBJ2-1, the V gene TRBV6-4; D remains ambiguous. Material: PBMCs. The source is a man aged 25-40 years in good health. The CDR3: CASSDSGESSYNEQFF. The DNA of the CDR3 is TGTGCCAGCAGTGACTCGGGCGAAAGCTCCTACAATGAGCAGTTCTTC.